This T cell receptor beta chain was sequenced for a study of blood T cell repertoires in COVID-19. Overall study context: Collection of acute and convalescent COVID-19 samples took place in the United States, Italy and Spain. T cells, B-cell-depleted T cells, or PBMCs provided the cDNA or gDNA that served as material.

Authors' analysis steps: Amplification of reference gene primers was used by the study to estimate nucleated cell counts. Only in-frame clones appear in the TCRdb table, and some are missing; sequencing was by immunoSEQ multiplex PCR. V, J and clone size are taken as reported in that table, and D and trimming were inferred from the DNA itself. The table lists roughly 230,000 clones, around 90% of them singletons. The Seattle patients, enrolled during active infection, were followed longitudinally. Source material: peripheral blood. The receptor was isolated from a woman aged 60-75 years with COVID-19, enrolled during active disease.

The CDR3 sequence: CASSLLGARGTEAFF. CDR3 nucleotide sequence: TGCGCCAGCAGCTTGTTAGGGGCGCGGGGCACTGAAGCTTTCTTT. This chain links TRBV5-1 with TRBJ1-1, with a tentative D call TRBD1 (5 bases). The CDR3 is made up of 15 amino acids. Germline V gives CDR1 SGHRS, CDR2 YFSETQ. The V end lost 1 base, the J end lost 4 bases, and 14 bases lay between the germline ends.